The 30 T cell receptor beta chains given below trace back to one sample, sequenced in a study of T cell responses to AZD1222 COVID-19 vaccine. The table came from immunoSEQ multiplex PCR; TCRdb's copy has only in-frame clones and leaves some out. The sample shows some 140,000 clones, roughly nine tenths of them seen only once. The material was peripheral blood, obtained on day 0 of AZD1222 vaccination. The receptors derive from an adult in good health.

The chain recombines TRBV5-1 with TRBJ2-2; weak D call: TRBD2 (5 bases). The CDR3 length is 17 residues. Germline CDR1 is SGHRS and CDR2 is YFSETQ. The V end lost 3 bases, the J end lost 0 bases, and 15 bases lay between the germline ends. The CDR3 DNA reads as TGCGCCAGCAGCTCCCCCGGAGCGGTTACGAACACCGGGGAGCTGTTTTTT. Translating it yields CASSSPGAVTNTGELFF.

As DNA, the CDR3 is TGCGCCAGCAGCCAAGGGGATGAGCAGTTCTTC. Encoded protein: CASSQGDEQFF. The chain uses TRBV4-1 and TRBJ2-1; D unresolved. The CDR3 is made up of 11 amino acids. Looked up from germline, CDR1 is MGHRA and CDR2 is YSYEKL. V lost 1 base and J 8 bases, leaving 3 bases between the germline ends.

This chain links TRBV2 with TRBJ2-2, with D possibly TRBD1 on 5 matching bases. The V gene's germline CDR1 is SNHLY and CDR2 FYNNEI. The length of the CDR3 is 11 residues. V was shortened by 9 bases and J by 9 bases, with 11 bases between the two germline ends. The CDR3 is CARQVSRELFF. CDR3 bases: TGTGCCAGACAGGTCTCCCGGGAGCTGTTTTTT.

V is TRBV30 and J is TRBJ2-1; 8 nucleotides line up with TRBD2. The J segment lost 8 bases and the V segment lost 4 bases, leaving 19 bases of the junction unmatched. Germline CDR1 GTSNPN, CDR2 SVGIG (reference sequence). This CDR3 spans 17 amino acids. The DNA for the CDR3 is TGTGCCTGGACCAGGGCCCTAACGGGACTAGGGGTGGATGAGCAGTTCTTC. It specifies CAWTRALTGLGVDEQFF. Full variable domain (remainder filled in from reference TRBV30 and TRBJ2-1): SQTIHQWPATLVQPVGSPLSLECTVEGTSNPNLYWYRQAAGRGLQLLFYSVGIGQISSEVPQNLSASRPQDRQFILSSKKLLLSDSGFYLCAWTRALTGLGVDEQFFGPGTRLTVL.

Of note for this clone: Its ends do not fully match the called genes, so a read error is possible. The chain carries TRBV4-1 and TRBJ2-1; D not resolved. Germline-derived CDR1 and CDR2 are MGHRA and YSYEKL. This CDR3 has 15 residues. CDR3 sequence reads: CASRQDRTKDNEQFF. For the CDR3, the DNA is TGCGCCAGCAGACAAGATCGCACCAAAGACAATGAGCAGTTCTTC.

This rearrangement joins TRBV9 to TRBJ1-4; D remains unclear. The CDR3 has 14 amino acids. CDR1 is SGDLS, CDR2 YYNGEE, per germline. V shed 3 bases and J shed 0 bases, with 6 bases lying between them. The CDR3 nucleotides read TGTGCCAGCAGCGACCTTGCAACTAATGAAAAACTGTTTTTT. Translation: CASSDLATNEKLFF.

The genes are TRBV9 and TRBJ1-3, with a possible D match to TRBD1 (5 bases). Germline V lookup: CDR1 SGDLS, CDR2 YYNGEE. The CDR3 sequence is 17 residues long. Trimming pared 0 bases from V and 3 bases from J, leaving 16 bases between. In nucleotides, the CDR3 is TGTGCCAGCAGCGTAGACCTCTCCGGCAGGGTTGGAAACACCATATATTTT. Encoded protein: CASSVDLSGRVGNTIYF.

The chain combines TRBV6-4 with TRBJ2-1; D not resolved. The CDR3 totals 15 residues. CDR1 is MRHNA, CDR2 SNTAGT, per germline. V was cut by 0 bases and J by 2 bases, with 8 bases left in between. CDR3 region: CASSDSGRPYNEQFF. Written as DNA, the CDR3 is TGTGCCAGCAGTGACTCAGGACGTCCCTACAATGAGCAGTTCTTC.

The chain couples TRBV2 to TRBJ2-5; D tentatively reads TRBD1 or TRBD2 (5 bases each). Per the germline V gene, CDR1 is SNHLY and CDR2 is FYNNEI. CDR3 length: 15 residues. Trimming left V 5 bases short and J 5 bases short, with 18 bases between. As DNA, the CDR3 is TGTGCCAGCAGTCGGAACGGGAACAGGCGGGAGACCCAGTACTTC. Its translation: CASSRNGNRRETQYF.

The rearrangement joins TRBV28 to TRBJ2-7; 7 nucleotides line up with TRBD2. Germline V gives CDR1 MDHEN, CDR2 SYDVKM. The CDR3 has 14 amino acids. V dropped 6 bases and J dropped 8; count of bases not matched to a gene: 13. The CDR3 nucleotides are TGTGCCAGCAGCCTTGGGGCCACGGGAGGTCAGCAGTACTTC. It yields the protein CASSLGATGGQQYF.

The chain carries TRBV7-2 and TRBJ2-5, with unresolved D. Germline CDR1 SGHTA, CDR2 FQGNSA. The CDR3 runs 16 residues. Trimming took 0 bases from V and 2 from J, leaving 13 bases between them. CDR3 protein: CASSLASDPPQETQYF. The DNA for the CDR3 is TGTGCCAGCAGCTTAGCAAGCGACCCGCCTCAAGAGACCCAGTACTTC.

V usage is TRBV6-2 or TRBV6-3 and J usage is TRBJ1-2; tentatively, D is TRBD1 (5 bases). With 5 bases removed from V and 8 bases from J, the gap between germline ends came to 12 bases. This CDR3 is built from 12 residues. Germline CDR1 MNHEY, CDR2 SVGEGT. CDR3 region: CASSTPGSGYTF. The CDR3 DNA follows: TGTGCCAGCAGTACCCCAGGGTCCGGCTACACCTTC.

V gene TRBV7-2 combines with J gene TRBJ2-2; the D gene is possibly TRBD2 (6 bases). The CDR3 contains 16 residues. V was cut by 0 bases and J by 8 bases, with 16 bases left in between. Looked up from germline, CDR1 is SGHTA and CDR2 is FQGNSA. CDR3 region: CASSLAPSATVGELFF. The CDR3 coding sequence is TGTGCCAGCAGCTTAGCCCCTAGCGCCACAGTTGGGGAGCTGTTTTTT.

DNA for the CDR3: TGTGCCAGCGGAAAATATCGGGGCAATCAGCCCCAGCATTTT. As protein: CASGKYRGNQPQHF. This sequence joins TRBV2 and TRBJ1-5; D remains ambiguous. Germline V gene sequence: CDR1 SNHLY, CDR2 FYNNEI. V dropped 8 bases and J dropped 2 bases, with 13 bases sitting between them. The CDR3 contains 14 residues.

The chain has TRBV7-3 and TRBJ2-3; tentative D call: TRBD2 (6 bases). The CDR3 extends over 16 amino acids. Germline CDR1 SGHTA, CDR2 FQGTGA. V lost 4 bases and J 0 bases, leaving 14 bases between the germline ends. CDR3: CASSSRGSPSTDTQYF. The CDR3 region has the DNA TGTGCCAGCAGCTCCCGGGGGAGCCCTAGCACAGATACGCAGTATTTT.

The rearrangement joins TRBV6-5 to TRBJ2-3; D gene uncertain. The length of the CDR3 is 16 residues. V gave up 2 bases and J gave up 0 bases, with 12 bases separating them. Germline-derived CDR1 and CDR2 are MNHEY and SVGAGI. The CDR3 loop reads CASSYGRGPSTDTQYF. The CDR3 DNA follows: TGTGCCAGCAGTTACGGGCGCGGTCCAAGCACAGATACGCAGTATTTT.

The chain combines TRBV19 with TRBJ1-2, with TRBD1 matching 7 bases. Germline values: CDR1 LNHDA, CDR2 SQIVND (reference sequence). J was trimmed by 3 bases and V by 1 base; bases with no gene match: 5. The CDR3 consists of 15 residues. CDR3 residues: CASSIVGGADYGYTF. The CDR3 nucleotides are TGTGCCAGTAGTATAGTAGGGGGCGCAGACTATGGCTACACCTTC.

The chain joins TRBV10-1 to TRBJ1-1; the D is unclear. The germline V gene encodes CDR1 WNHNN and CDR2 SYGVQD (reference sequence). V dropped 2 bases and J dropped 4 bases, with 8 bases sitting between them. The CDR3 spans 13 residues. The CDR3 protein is CASSEASGTEAFF. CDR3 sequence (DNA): TGCGCCAGCAGTGAGGCGTCGGGCACTGAAGCTTTCTTT.

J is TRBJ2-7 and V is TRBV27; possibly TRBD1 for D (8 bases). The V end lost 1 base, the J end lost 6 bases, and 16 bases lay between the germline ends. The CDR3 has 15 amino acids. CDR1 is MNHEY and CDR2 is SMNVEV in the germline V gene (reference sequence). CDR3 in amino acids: CASSLWVTGGVEQYF. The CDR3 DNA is TGTGCCAGCAGTTTATGGGTTACAGGGGGGGTCGAGCAGTACTTC.

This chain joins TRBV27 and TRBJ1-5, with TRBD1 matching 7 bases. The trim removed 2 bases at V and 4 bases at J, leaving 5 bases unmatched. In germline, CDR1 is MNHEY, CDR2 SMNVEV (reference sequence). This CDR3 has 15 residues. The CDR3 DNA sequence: TGTGCCAGCAGTTTACGGGCAGGGGGTAATCAGCCCCAGCATTTT. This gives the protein CASSLRAGGNQPQHF.

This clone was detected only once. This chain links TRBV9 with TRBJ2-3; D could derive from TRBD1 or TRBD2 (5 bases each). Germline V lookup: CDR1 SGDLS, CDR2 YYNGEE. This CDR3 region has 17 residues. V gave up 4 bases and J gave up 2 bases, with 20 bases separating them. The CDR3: CASSPPTVGEHTDTQYF. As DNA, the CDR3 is TGTGCCAGCAGCCCTCCAACCGTGGGGGAACACACAGATACGCAGTATTTT.

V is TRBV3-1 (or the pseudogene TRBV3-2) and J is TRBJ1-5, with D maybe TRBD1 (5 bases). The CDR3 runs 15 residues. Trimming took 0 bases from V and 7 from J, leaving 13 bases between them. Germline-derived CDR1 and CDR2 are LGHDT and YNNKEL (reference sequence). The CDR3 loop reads CASSQDLGDRQPQHF. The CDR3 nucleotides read TGTGCCAGCAGCCAAGATCTGGGGGACCGCCAGCCCCAGCATTTT.

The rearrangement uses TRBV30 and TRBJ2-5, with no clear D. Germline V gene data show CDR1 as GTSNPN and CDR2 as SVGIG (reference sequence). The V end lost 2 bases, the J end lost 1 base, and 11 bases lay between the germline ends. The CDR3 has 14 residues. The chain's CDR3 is CAWSIKGSQETQYF. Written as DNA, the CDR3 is TGTGCCTGGAGTATAAAAGGTAGCCAAGAGACCCAGTACTTC.

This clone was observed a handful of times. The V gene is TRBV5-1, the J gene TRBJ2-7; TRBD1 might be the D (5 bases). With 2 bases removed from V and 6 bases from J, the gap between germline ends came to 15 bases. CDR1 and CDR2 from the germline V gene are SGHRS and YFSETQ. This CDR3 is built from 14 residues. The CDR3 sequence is CASSLGVTLSEQYF. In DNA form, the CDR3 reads TGCGCCAGCAGCTTAGGGGTTACTCTAAGCGAGCAGTACTTC. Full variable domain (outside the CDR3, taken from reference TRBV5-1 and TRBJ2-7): KAGVTQTPRYLIKTRGQQVTLSCSPISGHRSVSWYQQTPGQGLQFLFEYFSETQRNKGNFPGRFSGRQFSNSRSEMNVSTLELGDSALYLCASSLGVTLSEQYFGPGTRLTVT.

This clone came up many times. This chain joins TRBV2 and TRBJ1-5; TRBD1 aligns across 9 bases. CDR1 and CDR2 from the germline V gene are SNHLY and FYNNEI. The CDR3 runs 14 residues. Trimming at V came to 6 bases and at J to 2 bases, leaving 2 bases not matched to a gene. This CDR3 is CASSWTGGNQPQHF. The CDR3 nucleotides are TGTGCCAGCAGCTGGACAGGGGGCAATCAGCCCCAGCATTTT.

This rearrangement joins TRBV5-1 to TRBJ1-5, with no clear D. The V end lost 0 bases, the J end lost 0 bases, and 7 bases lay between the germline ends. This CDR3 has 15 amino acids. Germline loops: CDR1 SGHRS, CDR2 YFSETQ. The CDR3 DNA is TGCGCCAGCAGCTTGGGTGTCAGTAGCAATCAGCCCCAGCATTTT. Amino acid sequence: CASSLGVSSNQPQHF. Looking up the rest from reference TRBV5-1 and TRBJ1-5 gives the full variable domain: KAGVTQTPRYLIKTRGQQVTLSCSPISGHRSVSWYQQTPGQGLQFLFEYFSETQRNKGNFPGRFSGRQFSNSRSEMNVSTLELGDSALYLCASSLGVSSNQPQHFGDGTRLSIL.

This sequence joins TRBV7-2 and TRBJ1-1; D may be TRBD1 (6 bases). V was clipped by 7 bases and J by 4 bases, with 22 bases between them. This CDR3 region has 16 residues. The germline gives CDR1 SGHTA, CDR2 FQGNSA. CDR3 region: CASTPSIRGGFTEAFF. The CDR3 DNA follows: TGTGCCAGCACCCCCAGTATCAGGGGCGGATTCACTGAAGCTTTCTTT.

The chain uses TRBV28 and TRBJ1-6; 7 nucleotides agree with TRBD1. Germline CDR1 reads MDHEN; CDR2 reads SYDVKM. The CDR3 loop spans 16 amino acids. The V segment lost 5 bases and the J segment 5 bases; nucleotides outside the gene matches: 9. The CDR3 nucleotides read TGTGCCAGCAGTCCCGCGACAGGGACGGATAATTCACCCCTCCACTTT. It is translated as CASSPATGTDNSPLHF.

This chain's CDR3 is CASSTRGRNEQFF. In nucleotides, the CDR3 is TGTGCCAGCAGTACACGGGGGAGGAATGAGCAGTTCTTC. The rearrangement links TRBV12-3 or TRBV12-4 to TRBJ2-1, with D possibly being TRBD2 (6 bases). The CDR3 contains 13 residues. V was pared by 5 bases and J by 7 bases, with 12 bases between.

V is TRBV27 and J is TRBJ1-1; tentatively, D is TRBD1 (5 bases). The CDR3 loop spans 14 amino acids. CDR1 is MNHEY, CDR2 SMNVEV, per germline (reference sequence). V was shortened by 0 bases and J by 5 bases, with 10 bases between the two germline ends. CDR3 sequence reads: CASSLSTGVTEAFF. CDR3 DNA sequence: TGTGCCAGCAGTTTATCGACGGGGGTTACTGAAGCTTTCTTT.